Listed below are T cell receptor beta chains from one sample, sequenced in a study of graft-versus-host responses after intestinal transplantation. These receptors are not linked to any known antigen. Libraries were prepared by immunoSEQ multiplex PCR; TCRdb keeps only in-frame clonotypes and omits some of them. In the table there are 80,000 to 90,000 clones, roughly 90% of which are singletons. The sample here was unstimulated CD4+ T cells sorted from spleen or lymph node cells, taken before intestinal transplant. The source of these receptors is a human donor who received an intestinal transplant. CDR3s include the opening cysteine and the closing phenylalanine or tryptophan. The D gene is left open where the match is weak. Clone sizes are given selectively: once, few, many, or a class where the clone is expanded.

V,D,J,size,DNA,CDR3
TRBV2,.,TRBJ1-2,.,TGTGCCAGCAACGCAGGCGGTGACTATGGCTACACCTTC,CASNAGGDYGYTF
TRBV19,.,TRBJ2-5,.,TGTGCCAGTAGTACCCAGGGGGGAGAGACCCAGTACTTC,CASSTQGGETQYF
TRBV29-1,.,TRBJ1-5,.,TGCAGCGTTGGGCGGGGCTTCAATCAGCCCCAGCATTTT,CSVGRGFNQPQHF
TRBV27,TRBD1,TRBJ2-7,.,TGTGCCAGCAGCCCAGACAGGGGCACCTACGAGCAGTACTTC,CASSPDRGTYEQYF
TRBV5-1,.,TRBJ1-1,.,TGCGCCAGCAGCTGGGCAGGGGAAGCCAACACTGAAGCTTTCTTT,CASSWAGEANTEAFF
TRBV28,.,TRBJ1-2,.,TGTGCCAGCAAGAACTCCAGGGGTTTATTCTATGGCTACACCTTC,CASKNSRGLFYGYTF
TRBV5-1,TRBD2,TRBJ2-3,.,TGCGCCAGCAGCCAGGGACTAGCGGGAGTTGGCTCGAGCACAGATACGCAGTATTTT,CASSQGLAGVGSSTDTQYF
TRBV6-5,.,TRBJ1-2,.,TGTGCCAGCAGAGATAAAGGACGGACCTATGGCTACACCTTC,CASRDKGRTYGYTF
TRBV27,.,TRBJ1-3,.,TGTGCCAGCAGTTCGGGACACCCAGACTCTGGAAACACCATATATTTT,CASSSGHPDSGNTIYF
TRBV7-3,TRBD1,TRBJ2-1,.,TGTGCCAGCAGCTTGGGGACAGCCTCCTACAATGAGCAGTTCTTC,CASSLGTASYNEQFF
TRBV4-1,.,TRBJ1-6,.,TGCGCCAGCAGCCAGTTGTCAGTTTATAATTCACCCCTCCACTTT,CASSQLSVYNSPLHF
TRBV28,.,TRBJ2-1,.,TGTGCCAGCAGTTCCCCACAGGGCGGGAGACACAATGAGCAGTTCTTC,CASSSPQGGRHNEQFF
TRBV10-3,.,TRBJ1-5,.,TGTGCCATCAGTACTGGGCGGGGAGTTCAGCCCCAGCATTTT,CAISTGRGVQPQHF
TRBV9,.,TRBJ1-2,.,TGTGCCAGCAGCCCCGACTCAAGAAACTATGGCTACACCTTC,CASSPDSRNYGYTF
TRBV5-1,TRBD2,TRBJ2-7,.,TGCGCCAGCAGCTTGGGAGGGACTAGCGGGCCTACCTACGAGCAGTACTTC,CASSLGGTSGPTYEQYF
TRBV9,TRBD2,TRBJ2-3,once,TGTGCCAGCAGCGTAGGGACTAGCGGTTACACAGATACGCAGTATTTT,CASSVGTSGYTDTQYF
TRBV6-1,.,TRBJ1-2,.,TGTGCCAGCAGTGAGGACATAAGGTATGGCTACACCTTC,CASSEDIRYGYTF
TRBV7-8,TRBD2,TRBJ2-5,.,TGTGCCAGCAGCTCGAGGCAGGTGTCTAGCGGGAGCGCCCAAGAGACCCAGTACTTC,CASSSRQVSSGSAQETQYF
TRBV6-1,TRBD1,TRBJ2-7,.,TGTGCCAGCAGCGCAGGGGGCACTATCTACGAGCAGTACTTC,CASSAGGTIYEQYF
TRBV7-2,.,TRBJ2-1,.,TGTGCCAGCAGCGAGGGACTTCTCTACAATGAGCAGTTCTTC,CASSEGLLYNEQFF
TRBV19,TRBD2,TRBJ2-7,.,TGTGCCAGTAGTCCGGGACTAAACTACGAGCAGTACTTC,CASSPGLNYEQYF
TRBV5-1,TRBD2,TRBJ2-7,.,TGCGCCAGCAGCTTGGGTGGCGGGAGGGCCCTAGAGCAGTACTTC,CASSLGGGRALEQYF
TRBV7-6,.,TRBJ2-4,.,TGTGCCAGCAGCCCTAGTTTAGCCACAACAAACATTCAGTACTTC,CASSPSLATTNIQYF
TRBV18,.,TRBJ1-1,.,TGTGCCAGCTCACCGGAAAGGAAGAACACTGAAGCTTTCTTT,CASSPERKNTEAFF
TRBV18,.,TRBJ1-1,.,TGTGCCAGCTCACCGAGGGGACAGAACACTGAAGCTTTCTTT,CASSPRGQNTEAFF
TRBV6-5,.,TRBJ1-5,.,TGTGCCAGCAGTGAACTGGGGAATCAGCCCCAGCATTTT,CASSELGNQPQHF
TRBV19,.,TRBJ2-3,.,TGTGCTACCCGGCGGGTGACCTCTAGCACAGATACGCAGTATTTT,CATRRVTSSTDTQYF
TRBV7-9,.,TRBJ1-1,.,TGTGCCAGCAGCTCAGATATGCAGCAGGGAAGAGGGACTGAAGCTTTCTTT,CASSSDMQQGRGTEAFF
TRBV11-2,TRBD2,TRBJ2-3,.,TGTGCCAGCAGCTCCGGACTAGCGGGATTCACAGATACGCAGTATTTT,CASSSGLAGFTDTQYF
TRBV7-2,TRBD2,TRBJ2-3,few,TGTGCCAGCAGCCGAGCGGGAGAAAGTGTTACGCAGTATTTT,CASSRAGESVTQYF
TRBV7-8,.,TRBJ1-5,.,TGTGCCAGCAGCCAGACGCAAAAGGCCCAGCATTTT,CASSQTQKAQHF
TRBV19,.,TRBJ2-1,few,TGTGCCAGTAGTATTGACAGGAGCTCCTACAATGAGCAGTTCTTC,CASSIDRSSYNEQFF
TRBV4-1,TRBD1,TRBJ2-1,.,TGCGCCAGCAGCAAACAGGGGGCTCTTTCCTACAATGAGCAGTTCTTC,CASSKQGALSYNEQFF
TRBV29-1,.,TRBJ2-1,.,TGCAGCGTTGAAGGGGGGGAAGCAGGTGTCGACTACTACAATGAGCAGTTCTTC,CSVEGGEAGVDYYNEQFF
TRBV6-1,.,TRBJ2-2,.,TGTGCCGCCAACGGGGACACCGGGGAGCTGTTTTTT,CAANGDTGELFF